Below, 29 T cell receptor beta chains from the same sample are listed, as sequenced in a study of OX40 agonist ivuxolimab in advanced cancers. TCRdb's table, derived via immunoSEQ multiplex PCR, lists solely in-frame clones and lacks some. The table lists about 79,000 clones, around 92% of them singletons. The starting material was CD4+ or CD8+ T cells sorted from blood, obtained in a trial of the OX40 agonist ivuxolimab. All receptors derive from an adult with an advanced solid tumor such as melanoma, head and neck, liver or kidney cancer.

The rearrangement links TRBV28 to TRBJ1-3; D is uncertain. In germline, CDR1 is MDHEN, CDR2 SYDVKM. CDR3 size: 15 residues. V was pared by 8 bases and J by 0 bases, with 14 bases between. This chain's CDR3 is CASAMRLPSGNTIYF. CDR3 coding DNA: TGTGCCAGCGCGATGAGGCTACCCTCTGGAAACACCATATATTTT. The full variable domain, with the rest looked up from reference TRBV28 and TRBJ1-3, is DVKVTQSSRYLVKRTGEKVFLECVQDMDHENMFWYRQDPGLGLRLIYFSYDVKMKEKGDIPEGYSVSREKKERFSLILESASTNQTSMYLCASAMRLPSGNTIYFGEGSWLTVV.

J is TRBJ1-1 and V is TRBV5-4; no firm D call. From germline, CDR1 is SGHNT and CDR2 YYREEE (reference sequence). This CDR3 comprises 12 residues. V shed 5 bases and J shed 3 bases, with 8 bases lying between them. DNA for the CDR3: TGTGCCAGCAGTTTCCAAGACACTGAAGCTTTCTTT. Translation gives CASSFQDTEAFF.

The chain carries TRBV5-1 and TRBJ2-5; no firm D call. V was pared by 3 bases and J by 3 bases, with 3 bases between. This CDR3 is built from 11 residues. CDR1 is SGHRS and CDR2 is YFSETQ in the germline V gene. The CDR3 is CASSYEETQYF. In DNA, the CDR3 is TGCGCCAGCAGCTACGAAGAGACCCAGTACTTC.

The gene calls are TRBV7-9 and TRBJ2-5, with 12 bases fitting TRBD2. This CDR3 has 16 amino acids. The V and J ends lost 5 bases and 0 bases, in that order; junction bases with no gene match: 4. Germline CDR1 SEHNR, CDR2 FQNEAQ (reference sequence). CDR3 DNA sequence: TGTGCCAGCAGCCTAACTAGCGGGAGGTACCAAGAGACCCAGTACTTC. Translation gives CASSLTSGRYQETQYF.

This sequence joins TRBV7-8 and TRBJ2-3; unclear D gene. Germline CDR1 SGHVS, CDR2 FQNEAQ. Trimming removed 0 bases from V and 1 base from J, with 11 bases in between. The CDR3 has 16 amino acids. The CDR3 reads CASSLASRGGTDTQYF. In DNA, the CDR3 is TGTGCCAGCAGCTTAGCATCCCGAGGAGGCACAGATACGCAGTATTTT.

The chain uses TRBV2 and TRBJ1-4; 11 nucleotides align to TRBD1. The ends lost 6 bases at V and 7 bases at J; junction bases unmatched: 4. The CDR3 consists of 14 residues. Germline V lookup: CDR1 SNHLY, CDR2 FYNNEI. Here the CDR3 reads CASSRTGGGEKLFF. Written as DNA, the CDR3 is TGTGCCAGCAGCAGGACAGGGGGCGGTGAAAAACTGTTTTTT.

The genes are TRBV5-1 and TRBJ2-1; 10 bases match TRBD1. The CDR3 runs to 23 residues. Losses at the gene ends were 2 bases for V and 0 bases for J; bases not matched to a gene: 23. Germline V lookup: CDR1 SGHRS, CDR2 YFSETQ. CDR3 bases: TGCGCCAGCAGCTTCGGCTACGGGACAGGGGTGTCTAGCGGGTGGAGCTCCTACAATGAGCAGTTCTTC. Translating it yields CASSFGYGTGVSSGWSSYNEQFF.

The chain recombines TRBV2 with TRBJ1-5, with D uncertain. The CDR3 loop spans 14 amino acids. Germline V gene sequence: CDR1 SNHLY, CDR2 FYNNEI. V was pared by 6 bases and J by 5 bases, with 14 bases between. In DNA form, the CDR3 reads TGTGCCAGCAGATTTCATGGAAGCGATCAGCCCCAGCATTTT. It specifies CASRFHGSDQPQHF.

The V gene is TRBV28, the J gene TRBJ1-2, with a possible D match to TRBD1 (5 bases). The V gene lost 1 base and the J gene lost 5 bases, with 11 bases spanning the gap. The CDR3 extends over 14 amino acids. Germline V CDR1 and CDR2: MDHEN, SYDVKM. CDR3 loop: CASSLLTGGYGYTF. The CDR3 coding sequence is TGTGCCAGCAGTTTATTGACCGGGGGGTATGGCTACACCTTC.

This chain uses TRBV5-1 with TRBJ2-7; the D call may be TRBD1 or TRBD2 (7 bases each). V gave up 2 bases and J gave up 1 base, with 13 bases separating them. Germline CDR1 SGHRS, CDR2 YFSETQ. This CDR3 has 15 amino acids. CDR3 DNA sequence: TGCGCCAGCAGCTTACTTCAGGGGGGGTCCTACGAGCAGTACTTC. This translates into CASSLLQGGSYEQYF.

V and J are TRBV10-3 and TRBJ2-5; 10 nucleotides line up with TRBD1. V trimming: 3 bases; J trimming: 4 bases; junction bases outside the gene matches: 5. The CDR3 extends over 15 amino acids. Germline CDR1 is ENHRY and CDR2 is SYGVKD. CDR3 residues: CAISDPDRGAETQYF. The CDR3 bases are TGTGCCATCAGTGATCCGGACAGGGGGGCAGAGACCCAGTACTTC.

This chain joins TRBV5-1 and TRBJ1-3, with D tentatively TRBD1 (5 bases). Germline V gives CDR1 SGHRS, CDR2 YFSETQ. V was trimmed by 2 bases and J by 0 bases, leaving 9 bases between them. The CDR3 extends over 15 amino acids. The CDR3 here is CASSLTGNSGNTIYF. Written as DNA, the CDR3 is TGCGCCAGCAGCTTAACAGGCAACTCTGGAAACACCATATATTTT.

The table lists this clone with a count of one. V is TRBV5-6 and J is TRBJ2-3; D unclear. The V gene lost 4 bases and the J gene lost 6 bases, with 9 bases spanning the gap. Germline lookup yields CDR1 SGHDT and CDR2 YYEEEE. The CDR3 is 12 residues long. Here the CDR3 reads CASSLTLDTQYF. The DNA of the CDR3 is TGTGCCAGCAGCCTCACCTTGGATACGCAGTATTTT.

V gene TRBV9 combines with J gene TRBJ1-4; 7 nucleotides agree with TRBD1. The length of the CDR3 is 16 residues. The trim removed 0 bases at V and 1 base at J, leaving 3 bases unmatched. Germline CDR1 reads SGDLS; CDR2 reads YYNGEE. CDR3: CASSVDPGGTNEKLFF. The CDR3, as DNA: TGTGCCAGCAGCGTAGATCCAGGGGGAACTAATGAAAAACTGTTTTTT.

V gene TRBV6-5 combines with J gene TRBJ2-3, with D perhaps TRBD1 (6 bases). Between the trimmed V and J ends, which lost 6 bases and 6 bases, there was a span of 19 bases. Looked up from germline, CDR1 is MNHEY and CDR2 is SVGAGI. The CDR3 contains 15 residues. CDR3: CASSPGYRAPDTQYF. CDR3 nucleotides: TGTGCCAGCAGCCCGGGGTACAGGGCCCCGGATACGCAGTATTTT.

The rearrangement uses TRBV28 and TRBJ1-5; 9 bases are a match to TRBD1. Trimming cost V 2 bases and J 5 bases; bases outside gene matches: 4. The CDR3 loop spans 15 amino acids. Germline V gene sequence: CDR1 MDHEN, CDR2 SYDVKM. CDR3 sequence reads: CASSLPGTGYQPQHF. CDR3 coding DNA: TGTGCCAGCAGTTTACCCGGGACAGGGTATCAGCCCCAGCATTTT.

The CDR3 is CASGRTGGSDTQYF. In DNA form, the CDR3 reads TGTGCCAGCGGGCGGACAGGGGGGTCAGATACGCAGTATTTT. The chain recombines TRBV28 with TRBJ2-3; 10 nucleotides line up with TRBD1. The trim removed 8 bases at V and 4 bases at J, leaving 6 bases unmatched. Per germline, CDR1 MDHEN and CDR2 SYDVKM. The CDR3 is made up of 14 amino acids.

The CDR3 DNA reads as TGTGCCAGTAAGACGGACTGGTTTTTGGGCAATCAGCCCCAGCATTTT. This gives the protein CASKTDWFLGNQPQHF. The rearrangement joins TRBV19 to TRBJ1-5, with no clear D. V lost 7 bases and J 2 bases, leaving 18 bases between the germline ends. CDR1 is LNHDA and CDR2 is SQIVND in the germline V gene (reference sequence). This CDR3 has 16 residues.

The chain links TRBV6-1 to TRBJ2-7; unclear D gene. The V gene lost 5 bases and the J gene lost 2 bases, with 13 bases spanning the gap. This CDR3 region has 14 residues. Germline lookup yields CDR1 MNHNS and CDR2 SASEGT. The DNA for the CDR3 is TGTGCCAGCAGTCAGGAGAAGGGCCCCTACGAGCAGTACTTC. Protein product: CASSQEKGPYEQYF.

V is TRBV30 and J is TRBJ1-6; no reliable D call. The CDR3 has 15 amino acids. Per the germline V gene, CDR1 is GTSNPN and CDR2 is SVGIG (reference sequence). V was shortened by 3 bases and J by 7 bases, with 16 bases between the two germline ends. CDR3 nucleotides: TGTGCCTGGAGCCCCCGTGGCCTTTACAATTCACCCCTCCACTTT. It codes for CAWSPRGLYNSPLHF.

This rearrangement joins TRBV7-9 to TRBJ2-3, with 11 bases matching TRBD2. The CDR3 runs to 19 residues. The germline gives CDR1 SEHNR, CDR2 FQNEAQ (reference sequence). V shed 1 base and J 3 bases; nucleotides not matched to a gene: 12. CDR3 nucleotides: TGTGCCAGCAGCTTAGGTCTAGCGGGAGGCATAAGATGGACAGATACGCAGTATTTT. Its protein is CASSLGLAGGIRWTDTQYF.

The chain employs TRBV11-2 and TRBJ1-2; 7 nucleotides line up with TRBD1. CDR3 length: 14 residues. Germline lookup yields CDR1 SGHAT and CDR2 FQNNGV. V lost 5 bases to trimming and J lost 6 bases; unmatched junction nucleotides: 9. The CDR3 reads CASSLMTGRDGYTF. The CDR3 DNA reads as TGTGCCAGCAGCCTCATGACAGGGCGGGATGGCTACACCTTC. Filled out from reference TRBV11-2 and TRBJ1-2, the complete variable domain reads EAGVAQSPRYKIIEKRQSVAFWCNPISGHATLYWYQQILGQGPKLLIQFQNNGVVDDSQLPKDRFSAERLKGVDSTLKIQPAKLEDSAVYLCASSLMTGRDGYTFGSGTRLTVV.

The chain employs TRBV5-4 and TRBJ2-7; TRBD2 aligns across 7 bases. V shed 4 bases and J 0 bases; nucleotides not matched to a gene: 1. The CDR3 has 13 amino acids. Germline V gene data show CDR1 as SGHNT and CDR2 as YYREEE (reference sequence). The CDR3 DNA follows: TGTGCCAGCAGCAGGGACTACTCCTACGAGCAGTACTTC. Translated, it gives CASSRDYSYEQYF.

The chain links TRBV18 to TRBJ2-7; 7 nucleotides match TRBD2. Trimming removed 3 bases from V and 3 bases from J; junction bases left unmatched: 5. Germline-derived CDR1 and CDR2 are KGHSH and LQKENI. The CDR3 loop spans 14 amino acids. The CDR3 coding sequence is TGTGCCAGCTCACCGGGGGGGGTCGGCTACGAGCAGTACTTC. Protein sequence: CASSPGGVGYEQYF.

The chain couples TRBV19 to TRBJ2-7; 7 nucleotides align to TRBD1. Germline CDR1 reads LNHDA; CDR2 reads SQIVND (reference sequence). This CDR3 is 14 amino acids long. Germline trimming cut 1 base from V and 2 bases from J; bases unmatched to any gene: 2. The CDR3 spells CASSIGTGPYEQYF. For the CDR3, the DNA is TGTGCCAGTAGTATAGGGACAGGTCCCTACGAGCAGTACTTC.

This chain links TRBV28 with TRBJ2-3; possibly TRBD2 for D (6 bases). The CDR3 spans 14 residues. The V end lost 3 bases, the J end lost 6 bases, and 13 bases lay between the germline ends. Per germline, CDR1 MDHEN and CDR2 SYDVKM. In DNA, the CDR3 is TGTGCCAGCAGTTTGGCGGGACCCGCGGATACGCAGTATTTT. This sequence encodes CASSLAGPADTQYF.

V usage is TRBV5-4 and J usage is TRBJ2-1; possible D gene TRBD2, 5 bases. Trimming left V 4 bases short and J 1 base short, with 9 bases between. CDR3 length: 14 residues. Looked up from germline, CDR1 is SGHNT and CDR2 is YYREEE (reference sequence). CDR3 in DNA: TGTGCCAGCAGCCCTCCGGGGTCCTACAATGAGCAGTTCTTC. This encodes CASSPPGSYNEQFF.

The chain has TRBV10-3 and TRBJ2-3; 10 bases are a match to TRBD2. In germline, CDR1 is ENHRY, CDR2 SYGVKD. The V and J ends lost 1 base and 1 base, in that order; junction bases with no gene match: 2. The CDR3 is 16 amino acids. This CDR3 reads CAISEWLAGGTDTQYF. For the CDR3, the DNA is TGTGCCATCAGTGAGTGGCTAGCGGGAGGCACAGATACGCAGTATTTT.

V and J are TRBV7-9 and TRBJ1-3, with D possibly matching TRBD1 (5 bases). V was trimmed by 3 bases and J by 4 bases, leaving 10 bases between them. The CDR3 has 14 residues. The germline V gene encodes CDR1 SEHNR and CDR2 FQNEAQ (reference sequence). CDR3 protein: CASSFRRGGNTIYF. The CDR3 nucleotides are TGTGCCAGCAGCTTTAGGAGGGGAGGAAACACCATATATTTT.